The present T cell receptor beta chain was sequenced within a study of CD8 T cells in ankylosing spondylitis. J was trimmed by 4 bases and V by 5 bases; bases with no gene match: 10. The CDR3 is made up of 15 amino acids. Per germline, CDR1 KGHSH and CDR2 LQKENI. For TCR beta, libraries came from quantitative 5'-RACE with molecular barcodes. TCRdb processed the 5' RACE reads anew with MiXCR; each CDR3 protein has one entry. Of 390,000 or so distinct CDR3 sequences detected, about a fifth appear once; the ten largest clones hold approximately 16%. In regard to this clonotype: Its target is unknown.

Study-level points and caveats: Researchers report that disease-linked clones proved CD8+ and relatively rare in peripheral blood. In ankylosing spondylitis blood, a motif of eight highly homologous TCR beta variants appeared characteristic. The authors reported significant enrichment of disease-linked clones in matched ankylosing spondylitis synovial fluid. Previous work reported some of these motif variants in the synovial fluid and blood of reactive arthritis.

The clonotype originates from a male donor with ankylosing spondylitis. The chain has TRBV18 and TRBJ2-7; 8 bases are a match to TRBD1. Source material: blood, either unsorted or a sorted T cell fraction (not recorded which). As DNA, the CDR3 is TGTGCCAGCTCATTGACCGGGACAGGAGGTTACGAGCAGTACTTC. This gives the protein CASSLTGTGGYEQYF. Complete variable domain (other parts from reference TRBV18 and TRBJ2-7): NAGVMQNPRHLVRRRGQEARLRCSPMKGHSHVYWYRQLPEEGLKFMVYLQKENIIDESGMPKERFSAEFPKEGPSILRIQQVVRGDSAAYFCASSLTGTGGYEQYFGPGTRLTVT.